This T cell receptor (beta chain) was sequenced in a study of T cells after posttransplantation cyclophosphamide. TCRdb's table, derived via immunoSEQ multiplex PCR, lists solely in-frame clones and lacks some. The sample lists around 13,000 clones, around 86% seen once, with around 0.87% in the top ten. A remark on this clone: No antigen is known for it.

General study findings and limits: Recipient CMV seropositivity and CMV reactivation strongly tracked TRB clonality. TRB overlap between skin or GI tissue T cells and blood was limited.

The sequenced sample consisted of memory CD4+ T cells sorted from PBMCs. The source of this sequence is a man aged 50 to 59 in good health, CMV-negative, and a related stem cell transplant donor.

The CDR3 loop reads CASSPQGRGTEAFF. The CDR3 DNA follows: TGTGCCAGCAGCCCTCAGGGGAGGGGCACTGAAGCTTTCTTT. The J gene is TRBJ1-1, the V gene TRBV7-2; possibly TRBD1 for D (6 bases). CDR3 length equals 14 residues. In germline, CDR1 is SGHTA, CDR2 FQGNSA. Trimming took off 5 bases at V and 4 bases at J, with 14 bases between the two ends.